This T cell receptor beta chain was obtained from a study of blood T cell repertoires in COVID-19. Study summary: The United States, Italy and Spain supplied acute and convalescent COVID-19 samples. T cells, B-cell-depleted T cells, or PBMCs provided the cDNA or gDNA that served as material.

In the authors' methods: Using reference gene primer amplification, nucleated cell counts were estimated. Measured with immunoSEQ multiplex PCR; TCRdb has only the in-frame clones, and not every one. The D gene and trimming were derived from the DNA, and the V and J assignments and clone size from that table. Among roughly 410,000 clones listed, more than 70% were seen once. Only a few counts were recorded for this clone. Enrolment of Seattle patients took place during active infection, and they were followed longitudinally. This TCR came from a woman aged 55-69 years with COVID-19, enrolled during active disease. The specimen was peripheral blood.

CDR3 residues: CASSQDLAGGTDTQYF. CDR3 in DNA: TGCGCCAGCAGCCAGGACCTAGCGGGGGGAACAGATACGCAGTATTTT. The J gene is TRBJ2-3, the V gene TRBV4-1; 11 bases fit TRBD2. Trimming took 3 bases from V and 3 from J; bases not matched to a gene: 5. The CDR3 runs to 16 residues. The germline CDR1 and CDR2 sequences are MGHRA and YSYEKL.